Below are 24 T cell receptor beta chains sequenced from a single sample in a study. Via MiXCR, TCRdb re-called the 5' RACE reads, giving one row per CDR3 protein. The repertoire holds roughly 42,000 distinct CDR3 sequences, roughly 21% seen once, with approximately 4% in the top ten. Treg sorting used a CD4+CD25+CD127-/low gate. The sample comprised Tregs sorted from blood. These receptors all stem from a female donor with breast cancer.

This clonotype was counted between two and nine times. The rearrangement joins TRBV5-4 to TRBJ2-4; the match to TRBD2 covers 12 bases. The CDR3 length is 18 residues. V shed 0 bases and J 5 bases; nucleotides not matched to a gene: 9. In germline, CDR1 is SGHNT, CDR2 YYREEE (reference sequence). The CDR3 region has the DNA TGTGCCAGCAGCTTGGGTCCGGGACTAGCGGGTGAGGAAAACATTCAGTACTTC. Translated: CASSLGPGLAGEENIQYF.

This clonotype appeared many times. This sequence joins TRBV9 and TRBJ1-2, with 7 bases aligning to TRBD1. Germline V gene data show CDR1 as SGDLS and CDR2 as YYNGEE. Trimming cost V 3 bases and J 4 bases; bases outside gene matches: 3. This CDR3 has 13 amino acids. The CDR3: CASSAGGPYGYTF. CDR3 DNA: TGTGCCAGCAGCGCAGGGGGTCCCTATGGCTACACCTTC.

This clonotype was recorded many times. The V and J genes are TRBV6-5 and TRBJ2-5; 10 bases are a match to TRBD2. Germline assignment: CDR1 MNHEY and CDR2 SVGAGI. Trimming at V came to 7 bases and at J to 5 bases, leaving 7 bases not matched to a gene. This CDR3 contains 14 residues. The CDR3 nucleotides read TGTGCCAGCACAAGGCTAGCGGGAGTTGAGACCCAGTACTTC. This encodes CASTRLAGVETQYF.

In this sample, this clonotype turned up many times. V and J are TRBV9 and TRBJ1-1; D perhaps matches TRBD1 (5 bases). The V and J ends lost 1 base and 1 base respectively, with 11 bases between them. Germline V gives CDR1 SGDLS, CDR2 YYNGEE. The CDR3 contains 15 residues. The CDR3 coding sequence is TGTGCCAGCAGCGTACGGGACGGATCGAACACTGAAGCTTTCTTT. It translates to CASSVRDGSNTEAFF.

The gene calls are TRBV9 and TRBJ2-6; tentative D call: TRBD2 (7 bases). Trimming removed 0 bases at V and 1 base at J, with 20 bases between. The CDR3 has 20 amino acids. From germline, CDR1 is SGDLS and CDR2 YYNGEE. The CDR3 spells CASSVAASGGSGSGANVLTF. Written as DNA, the CDR3 is TGTGCCAGCAGCGTAGCTGCTTCGGGGGGCTCTGGTTCTGGGGCCAACGTCCTGACTTTC.

About this clonotype: This may come from a read error, since a much larger clone is one base off. The rearrangement links TRBV9 to TRBJ2-7; D remains ambiguous. Deletions cut 7 bases from V and 0 bases from J, with 11 bases between. Germline CDR1 reads SGDLS; CDR2 reads YYNGEE. The CDR3 consists of 13 residues. CDR3 sequence reads: CASGIGPSYEQYF. The CDR3 DNA reads TGTGCCAGCGGTATCGGGCCCTCCTACGAGCAGTACTTC.

This clonotype showed up many times. The chain has TRBV12-3 or TRBV12-4 and TRBJ2-4; tentative D call: TRBD2 (6 bases). Trimming removed 3 bases at V and 5 bases at J, with 11 bases between. The CDR3 sequence is 14 residues long. CDR3 loop: CASSFGSLENIQYF. In DNA form, the CDR3 reads TGTGCCAGCAGTTTCGGGAGTCTTGAAAACATTCAGTACTTC.

This clonotype appeared a few times. The chain has TRBV5-1 and TRBJ2-1; D is unclear. This CDR3 contains 11 residues. Trimming left V 6 bases short and J 3 bases short, with 4 bases between. CDR1 and CDR2 from the germline V gene are SGHRS and YFSETQ. The CDR3 bases are TGCGCCAGCACTAGCTACAATGAGCAGTTCTTC. This translates into CASTSYNEQFF.

This chain links TRBV29-1 with TRBJ2-5, with 11 positions matching TRBD1. The CDR3 is 16 amino acids. The V gene end was trimmed by 7 bases and the J gene end by 5 bases; junction bases not matched to a gene: 15. Germline V gene lookup returns CDR1 SQVTM and CDR2 ANQGSEA. The CDR3: CSAPQAGQGAGETQYF. In DNA, the CDR3 is TGCAGCGCCCCCCAGGCAGGACAGGGGGCTGGGGAGACCCAGTACTTC. The full variable domain, rest sourced from reference TRBV29-1 and TRBJ2-5, is SAVISQKPSRDICQRGTSLTIQCQVDSQVTMMFWYRQQPGQSLTLIATANQGSEATYESGFVIDKFPISRPNLTFSTLTVSNMSPEDSSIYLCSAPQAGQGAGETQYFGPGTRLLVL.

This clonotype came up many times. One end of the junction is discordant with germline, which a read error may explain. The gene calls are TRBV28 and TRBJ2-1; D not resolved. The CDR3 is made up of 11 amino acids. Germline values: CDR1 MDHEN, CDR2 SYDVKM. The CDR3 DNA reads as TGTGCCAGCAGGTCCTTCAATGAGCAGTTCTTC. It is translated as CASRSFNEQFF.

The chain carries TRBV2 and TRBJ1-5; D is unclear. Germline CDR1 SNHLY, CDR2 FYNNEI. The CDR3 loop spans 11 amino acids. V was shortened by 3 bases and J by 14 bases, with 11 bases between the two germline ends. CDR3 in DNA: TGTGCCAGCAGTGACGGACGGGAGAAGCATTTT. This translates into CASSDGREKHF. The whole variable domain, remainder taken from reference TRBV2 and TRBJ1-5, is EPEVTQTPSHQVTQMGQEVILRCVPISNHLYFYWYRQILGQKVEFLVSFYNNEISEKSEIFDDQFSVERPDGSNFTLKIRSTKLEDSAMYFCASSDGREKHFGDGTRLSIL.

The table lists this clonotype with a few counts. The rearrangement links TRBV27 to TRBJ2-1; 10 bases agree with TRBD1. CDR3 length equals 19 residues. V shed 6 bases, J shed 6 bases, and the junction held 20 bases outside the gene matches. CDR1 and CDR2 from the germline V gene are MNHEY and SMNVEV (reference sequence). In DNA, the CDR3 is TGTGCCAGCAGCCCGACAGGGGGCGGGCCGGGAGGGCCGCTCAATGAGCAGTTCTTC. This encodes CASSPTGGGPGGPLNEQFF.

This chain uses TRBV7-3 with TRBJ2-3; a possible D gene is TRBD1 (5 bases). The J call may be incorrect, as the DNA end agrees better with TRBJ1-5. The CDR3 covers 14 residues. Germline lookup yields CDR1 SGHTA and CDR2 FQGTGA. Here the CDR3 reads CASSLNPDTDTQHF. The CDR3 DNA is TGTGCCAGCAGCTTAAATCCGGACACAGATACGCAGCATTTT.

This clonotype is medium-sized (0.01 to 0.1%) by share. This chain's CDR3 is CASSPGLAGVEETQYF. In DNA form, the CDR3 reads TGCGCCAGCAGCCCCGGACTAGCGGGAGTGGAAGAGACCCAGTACTTC. The chain has TRBV5-1 and TRBJ2-5; TRBD2 aligns across 13 bases. The germline gives CDR1 SGHRS, CDR2 YFSETQ. Unmatched junction bases numbered 6, after V lost 4 bases and J lost 3 bases. This CDR3 is 16 amino acids long.

This clonotype was picked up many times. This sequence joins TRBV7-9 and TRBJ1-1; D gene uncertain. V was clipped by 5 bases and J by 3 bases, with 10 bases between them. This CDR3 region has 13 residues. The germline CDR1 and CDR2 sequences are SEHNR and FQNEAQ (reference sequence). CDR3 DNA: TGTGCCAGCAGCGACTTAGCGTACACTGAAGCTTTCTTT. It yields the protein CASSDLAYTEAFF.

This clonotype was counted a few times. This sequence joins TRBV28 and TRBJ2-2; 10 nucleotides align to TRBD1. The germline CDR1 and CDR2 sequences are MDHEN and SYDVKM. The CDR3 is 17 residues long. J lost 1 base, V lost 5 bases, and 7 bases had no gene match. This chain's CDR3 is CASSQLTGGWNTGELFF. In DNA form, the CDR3 reads TGTGCCAGCAGTCAGCTGACAGGGGGCTGGAACACCGGGGAGCTGTTTTTT.

J is TRBJ2-3 and V is TRBV28, with TRBD2 as a possible D gene (6 bases). The V end lost 3 bases, the J end lost 2 bases, and 15 bases lay between the germline ends. CDR3 length equals 16 residues. The germline V gene encodes CDR1 MDHEN and CDR2 SYDVKM. The CDR3 region has the DNA TGTGCCAGCAGTTTCCCCCAGGCGGGGCCCACAGATACGCAGTATTTT. Translated: CASSFPQAGPTDTQYF.

A note on this clonotype: The germline gene is not matched at one end of the junction; a read error may be the cause. This chain links TRBV6-4 with TRBJ2-5; 11 nucleotides match TRBD2. CDR3 length equals 16 residues. Germline-derived CDR1 and CDR2 are MRHNA and SNTAGT. The CDR3 loop is CDSSVRIAGGLETQYF. Here the CDR3 DNA reads TGTGACAGCAGTGTTCGGATAGCGGGAGGGCTAGAGACCCAGTACTTC.

The chain has TRBV7-2 and TRBJ2-3, with no clear D. V lost 1 base to trimming and J lost 0 bases, with 8 bases between them. Looked up from germline, CDR1 is SGHTA and CDR2 is FQGNSA. The CDR3 has 15 residues. CDR3 DNA sequence: TGTGCCAGCAGCTTAGACTACCTTAGCACAGATACGCAGTATTTT. Protein sequence: CASSLDYLSTDTQYF.

There are a few counts of this clonotype. This sequence joins TRBV6-5 and TRBJ1-5; tentative D call: TRBD1 (5 bases). The CDR3 contains 16 residues. Trimming stripped 4 bases from V and 5 bases from J, with 18 bases between. CDR1 and CDR2 from the germline V gene are MNHEY and SVGAGI. CDR3 coding DNA: TGTGCCAGCAGTTCACCCTCCGCAGGGCTCGATCAGCCCCAGCATTTT. Its protein is CASSSPSAGLDQPQHF.

The sample holds many counts of this clonotype. This chain connects TRBV5-1 to TRBJ1-1; D gene uncertain. Trimming shortened V by 4 bases and J by 3 bases, and 4 bases separated the two germline ends. The CDR3 loop spans 11 amino acids. CDR1 SGHRS and CDR2 YFSETQ come from the germline V gene. CDR3 sequence (DNA): TGCGCCAGCAGCATCGACACTGAAGCTTTCTTT. Protein: CASSIDTEAFF.

This chain joins TRBV27 and TRBJ1-1; D uncertain. The V gene lost 6 bases and the J gene lost 5 bases, with 10 bases spanning the gap. The CDR3 is 12 amino acids. The germline gives CDR1 MNHEY, CDR2 SMNVEV (reference sequence). The CDR3 loop reads CASRSRVTEAFF. As DNA, the CDR3 is TGTGCCAGCAGGAGCCGGGTGACTGAAGCTTTCTTT.

The V call is TRBV4-2, the J call TRBJ1-2, with D uncertain. V lost 0 bases and J 4 bases, leaving 0 bases between the germline ends. This CDR3 is 11 amino acids long. CDR1 and CDR2 (germline): LGHNA, YNFKEQ. CDR3 protein: CASSQDYGYTF. CDR3 sequence (DNA): TGTGCCAGCAGCCAAGACTATGGCTACACCTTC.

This clonotype was counted a few times. This chain connects TRBV4-2 to TRBJ2-7; D remains ambiguous. Germline V gene data show CDR1 as LGHNA and CDR2 as YNFKEQ. The CDR3 consists of 13 residues. Trimming took 0 bases from V and 5 from J, leaving 8 bases between them. CDR3 amino acids: CASSQDVSHEQYF. The CDR3 region has the DNA TGTGCCAGCAGCCAAGATGTCTCACACGAGCAGTACTTC.